A single sample is the source of the 27 T cell receptor beta chains below, sequenced in a study of identical twins. A single record per CDR3 protein comes from TCRdb applying MiXCR to the 5' RACE reads. The top ten hold 2.9% of the sample, which has approximately 500,000 distinct CDR3 sequences, less than 25% seen once. This sample also appeared in a second study, on T cells expressing NK-cell markers.

The sequencing input was CD4+ T cells sorted from blood. All receptors derive from a young woman in good health.

Only a few counts were recorded for this clonotype. V is TRBV20-1 and J is TRBJ1-1, with D possibly TRBD1 on 5 matching bases. CDR3 length equals 12 residues. From germline, CDR1 is DFQATT and CDR2 SNEGSKA (reference sequence). The germline V and J ends were trimmed by 4 bases and 1 base, with 7 bases remaining between them. This CDR3 is CSAKGPNTEAFF. CDR3 bases: TGCAGTGCTAAGGGGCCGAACACTGAAGCTTTCTTT.

The CDR3 protein is CASSPGLAGSYFAFF. DNA of the CDR3: TGCGCCAGCAGCCCCGGACTAGCGGGGAGCTATTTTGCGTTCTTC. The genes are TRBV5-1 and TRBJ2-1; TRBD2 agrees at 12 bases. Trimming cost V 4 bases and J 15 bases; bases outside gene matches: 14. The CDR3 length is 15 residues. The germline V gene has CDR1 SGHRS and CDR2 YFSETQ.

The chain combines TRBV12-3 or TRBV12-4 with TRBJ2-7, with D perhaps matching TRBD1 or TRBD2 (6 bases each). The V and J ends lost 8 bases and 5 bases respectively, with 19 bases between them. This CDR3 comprises 14 residues. For the CDR3, the DNA is TGTGCCAGCCGATTTACGGGGGCGGGCCACGAGCAGTACTTC. Encoded protein: CASRFTGAGHEQYF.

This clonotype occurred many times. This sequence joins TRBV5-1 and TRBJ2-7; the D gene is possibly TRBD1 (5 bases). CDR3 size: 12 residues. V lost 4 bases to trimming and J lost 2 bases, with 7 bases between them. Germline V gene data show CDR1 as SGHRS and CDR2 as YFSETQ. As DNA, the CDR3 is TGCGCCAGCAGCCAGACAGCCTACGAGCAGTACTTC. Translated: CASSQTAYEQYF.

This clonotype appeared a few times. V and J are TRBV15 and TRBJ2-1, with 9 bases that match TRBD2. The CDR3 length is 15 residues. With V trimmed by 2 bases and J by 6 bases, 5 bases remained unmatched. Germline V lookup: CDR1 LNHNV, CDR2 YYDKDF (reference sequence). The CDR3 protein is CATSRFQREANEQFF. The CDR3 region has the DNA TGTGCCACCAGCAGATTTCAGCGGGAGGCCAATGAGCAGTTCTTC. The complete variable domain, with remaining parts taken from reference TRBV15 and TRBJ2-1, reads DAMVIQNPRYQVTQFGKPVTLSCSQTLNHNVMYWYQQKSSQAPKLLFHYYDKDFNNEADTPDNFQSRRPNTSFCFLDIRSPGLGDTAMYLCATSRFQREANEQFFGPGTRLTVL.

The chain links TRBV7-8 to TRBJ1-5; D possibly corresponds to TRBD1 (5 bases). V lost 2 bases, J lost 6 bases, and 11 bases lay in between. The germline CDR1 and CDR2 sequences are SGHVS and FQNEAQ. CDR3 length: 14 residues. CDR3 protein: CASSLSGIGQPQHF. DNA for the CDR3: TGTGCCAGCAGCTTATCAGGGATCGGTCAGCCCCAGCATTTT. Complete variable domain (other parts from reference TRBV7-8 and TRBJ1-5): GAGVSQSPRYKVAKRGQDVALRCDPISGHVSLFWYQQALGQGPEFLTYFQNEAQLDKSGLPSDRFFAERPEGSVSTLKIQRTQQEDSAVYLCASSLSGIGQPQHFGDGTRLSIL.

This sequence joins TRBV20-1 and TRBJ2-3, with no clear D. Trimming took off 3 bases at V and 6 bases at J, with 7 bases between the two ends. Germline V lookup: CDR1 DFQATT, CDR2 SNEGSKA (reference sequence). The CDR3 totals 11 residues. The CDR3 region has the DNA TGCAGTGCTAGGACGAGGGATACGCAGTATTTT. This sequence encodes CSARTRDTQYF.

This chain joins TRBV20-1 and TRBJ1-2; D unclear. The CDR3 is 12 amino acids. Trimming took 6 bases from V and 2 from J, leaving 10 bases between them. Germline V CDR1 and CDR2: DFQATT, SNEGSKA (reference sequence). The chain's CDR3 is CSARTENYGYTF. The DNA for the CDR3 is TGCAGTGCCCGGACCGAAAACTATGGCTACACCTTC.

This chain links TRBV5-1 with TRBJ2-2, with D possibly matching TRBD2 (6 bases). V lost 2 bases and J lost 3, with 17 bases in between. The CDR3 has 17 residues. CDR1 is SGHRS, CDR2 YFSETQ, per germline. CDR3 sequence reads: CASSLRPGGMDTGELFF. The CDR3 DNA reads as TGCGCCAGCAGCTTAAGGCCCGGGGGAATGGACACCGGGGAGCTGTTTTTT.

The genes are TRBV20-1 and TRBJ2-1, with 10 bases fitting TRBD2. CDR3 length: 15 amino acids. V shed 5 bases, J shed 2 bases, and the junction held 6 bases outside the gene matches. CDR1 DFQATT and CDR2 SNEGSKA come from the germline V gene (reference sequence). The CDR3 bases are TGCAGTGCTCGGGTAGCGGGAGGCCCCTACAATGAGCAGTTCTTC. Translated: CSARVAGGPYNEQFF.

This clonotype was counted between two and nine times. The V and J genes are TRBV10-3 and TRBJ2-1; 10 bases align to TRBD1. CDR3 length: 13 amino acids. V was clipped by 6 bases and J by 9 bases; unmatched bases: 5. Germline V gene data show CDR1 as ENHRY and CDR2 as SYGVKD. CDR3: CAISATGGGEQFF. For the CDR3, the DNA is TGTGCCATCAGCGCGACAGGGGGCGGTGAGCAGTTCTTC.

As regards this clonotype: An end of the junction does not agree with germline; a read error may underlie this. The rearrangement joins TRBV7-8 to TRBJ1-1; TRBD1 agrees at 10 bases. The germline CDR1 and CDR2 sequences are SGHVS and FQNEAQ. The CDR3 is 15 amino acids. The CDR3 region has the DNA TGTGCCAGCAGCTTAGAGGGACAGGGGAACGCTGAAGCTTTCTTT. Its translation: CASSLEGQGNAEAFF.

This chain uses TRBV20-1 with TRBJ2-1; 9 bases are a match to TRBD2. The J segment lost 8 bases and the V segment lost 3 bases, leaving 5 bases of the junction unmatched. The CDR3 is made up of 13 amino acids. The germline V gene encodes CDR1 DFQATT and CDR2 SNEGSKA (reference sequence). The CDR3 spells CSARAGGRDEQFF. In DNA form, the CDR3 reads TGCAGTGCTAGGGCGGGAGGGAGAGATGAGCAGTTCTTC.

The table lists this clonotype with a few counts. The chain uses TRBV5-6 and TRBJ2-3; TRBD2 matches at 8 bases. Germline CDR1 and CDR2: SGHDT and YYEEEE. The CDR3 is 17 residues long. The V and J ends lost 2 bases and 4 bases, in that order; junction bases with no gene match: 12. The CDR3 coding sequence is TGTGCCAGCAGCTTTCGGTGGACTAGCTTTAGGTCAGATACGCAGTATTTT. Translated: CASSFRWTSFRSDTQYF.

This clonotype was seen a few times. V usage is TRBV11-2 and J usage is TRBJ2-2; D possibly corresponds to TRBD1 (7 bases). Trimming took 0 bases from V and 3 from J, leaving 11 bases between them. The CDR3 sequence is 16 residues long. CDR1 is SGHAT and CDR2 is FQNNGV in the germline V gene. In DNA, the CDR3 is TGTGCCAGCAGCTTAGATCAGGGGGGCTACACCGGGGAGCTGTTTTTT. This encodes CASSLDQGGYTGELFF.

V and J are TRBV5-1 and TRBJ1-2; no reliable D call. Germline V gene data show CDR1 as SGHRS and CDR2 as YFSETQ. Trimming cost V 2 bases and J 0 bases, with 8 bases left between them. The CDR3 spans 14 residues. CDR3 DNA: TGCGCCAGCAGCTTCGACGGTTCTAACTATGGCTACACCTTC. Its protein is CASSFDGSNYGYTF.

The chain couples TRBV4-1 to TRBJ2-2; 8 bases map to TRBD1. CDR3 length: 16 amino acids. With V trimmed by 3 bases and J by 0 bases, 3 bases remained unmatched. From germline, CDR1 is MGHRA and CDR2 YSYEKL. CDR3 sequence reads: CASSHRQGTNTGELFF. The CDR3 coding sequence is TGCGCCAGCAGCCATCGACAGGGGACGAACACCGGGGAGCTGTTTTTT.

In this sample, this clonotype turned up a few times. This rearrangement joins TRBV20-1 to TRBJ2-2; D perhaps matches TRBD1 (5 bases). CDR1 is DFQATT and CDR2 is SNEGSKA in the germline V gene (reference sequence). The CDR3 is made up of 14 amino acids. V lost 1 base to trimming and J lost 3 bases, with 9 bases between them. CDR3 sequence: CSARVGLYTGELFF. CDR3 DNA sequence: TGCAGTGCTAGAGTGGGGCTTTACACCGGGGAGCTGTTTTTT.

The chain employs TRBV20-1 and TRBJ2-7; D not resolved. This CDR3 is 13 amino acids long. CDR1 and CDR2 (germline): DFQATT, SNEGSKA (reference sequence). The V and J ends lost 0 bases and 9 bases respectively, with 15 bases between them. CDR3 amino acids: CSAREISPKVQYF. Here the CDR3 DNA reads TGCAGTGCTAGAGAAATATCTCCGAAGGTGCAGTACTTC.

This clonotype was found many times. This chain joins TRBV5-1 and TRBJ2-3; D call uncertain. CDR1 is SGHRS and CDR2 is YFSETQ in the germline V gene. CDR3 length equals 11 residues. The V end lost 0 bases, the J end lost 6 bases, and 2 bases lay between the germline ends. Here the CDR3 reads CASSLDDTQYF. The DNA of the CDR3 is TGCGCCAGCAGCTTGGACGATACGCAGTATTTT.

This clonotype was recorded a few times. The chain uses TRBV6-2 or TRBV6-3 and TRBJ2-2; TRBD2 matches 9 bases. Germline V gives CDR1 MNHEY, CDR2 SVGEGT. The CDR3 runs to 16 residues. J was trimmed by 1 base and V by 4 bases; bases with no gene match: 4. CDR3 coding DNA: TGTGCCAGCAGTTCCGGGACTAGCATGAACACCGGGGAGCTGTTTTTT. Its translation is CASSSGTSMNTGELFF.

The gene calls are TRBV6-2 or TRBV6-3 and TRBJ2-2, with 11 bases aligning to TRBD2. The V gene's germline CDR1 is MNHEY and CDR2 SVGEGT. With 5 bases clipped from V and 5 bases from J, the junction kept 7 bases outside the gene matches. The CDR3 spans 16 residues. The DNA for the CDR3 is TGTGCCAGCAGTATGGGACTAGCGGAGAAAACCGGGGAGCTGTTTTTT. This encodes CASSMGLAEKTGELFF.

The chain employs TRBV18 and TRBJ2-2; a weak D match, TRBD1 (5 bases). Deletions cut 6 bases from V and 0 bases from J, with 11 bases between. CDR1 is KGHSH and CDR2 is LQKENI in the germline V gene. The CDR3 is 15 amino acids. The CDR3 region has the DNA TGTGCCAGCTCCCAGGGTATGACGAACACCGGGGAGCTGTTTTTT. This translates into CASSQGMTNTGELFF.

This chain uses TRBV11-2 with TRBJ2-5, with 12 bases lining up with TRBD1. From germline, CDR1 is SGHAT and CDR2 FQNNGV. J lost 5 bases, V lost 5 bases, and 6 bases had no gene match. This CDR3 comprises 15 residues. CDR3 DNA: TGTGCCAGCAGCATGGGACAGGGGGCGGGGGAGACCCAGTACTTC. It is translated as CASSMGQGAGETQYF.

The chain recombines TRBV20-1 with TRBJ2-7, with 14 bases lining up with TRBD2. With 6 bases clipped from V and 7 bases from J, the junction kept 11 bases outside the gene matches. From germline, CDR1 is DFQATT and CDR2 SNEGSKA (reference sequence). This CDR3 comprises 15 residues. CDR3: CSAKTSGGAAGEQYF. The CDR3 DNA reads as TGCAGTGCGAAGACTAGCGGGGGGGCCGCGGGAGAGCAGTACTTC.

This rearrangement joins TRBV6-1 to TRBJ2-2, with 8 bases that match TRBD1. V dropped 8 bases and J dropped 6; count of bases not matched to a gene: 11. The CDR3 spans 15 residues. Germline V CDR1 and CDR2: MNHNS, SASEGT. CDR3: CASRAPRGLAGELFF. The CDR3 DNA is TGTGCCAGCCGAGCTCCCAGGGGGCTGGCCGGGGAGCTGTTTTTT.

In this sample, this clonotype turned up a few times. The V and J genes are TRBV5-1 and TRBJ2-6, with a weak D call TRBD1 (6 bases). The germline V and J ends were trimmed by 3 bases and 1 base, with 11 bases remaining between them. Per germline, CDR1 SGHRS and CDR2 YFSETQ. The CDR3 has 16 residues. CDR3 residues: CASSSNTGSGANVLTF. The CDR3 nucleotides read TGCGCCAGCAGCTCGAACACAGGGTCTGGGGCCAACGTCCTGACTTTC.